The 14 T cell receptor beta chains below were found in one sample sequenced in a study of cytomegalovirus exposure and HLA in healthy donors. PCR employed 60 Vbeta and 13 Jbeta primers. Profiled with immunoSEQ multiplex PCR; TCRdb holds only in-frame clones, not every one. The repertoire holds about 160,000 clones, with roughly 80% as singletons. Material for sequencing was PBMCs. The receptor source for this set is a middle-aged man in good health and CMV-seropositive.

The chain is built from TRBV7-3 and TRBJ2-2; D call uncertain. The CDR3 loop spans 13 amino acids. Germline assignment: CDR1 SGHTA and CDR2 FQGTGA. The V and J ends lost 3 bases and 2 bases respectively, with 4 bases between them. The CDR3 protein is CASSFSNTGELFF. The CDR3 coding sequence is TGTGCCAGCAGCTTTAGCAACACCGGGGAGCTGTTTTTT.

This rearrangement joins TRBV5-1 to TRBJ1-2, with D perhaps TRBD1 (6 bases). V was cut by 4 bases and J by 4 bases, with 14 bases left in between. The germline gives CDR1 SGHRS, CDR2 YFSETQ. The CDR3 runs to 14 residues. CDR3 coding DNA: TGCGCCAGCAGCCCCCCGTTACAGGGCTATGGCTACACCTTC. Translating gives CASSPPLQGYGYTF.

Here the CDR3 DNA reads TGCAGCGTTTTCGGACTAGCGGGGGTTTACAATGAGCAGTTCTTC. Translated, it gives CSVFGLAGVYNEQFF. The V call is TRBV29-1, the J call TRBJ2-1; 13 bases are shared with TRBD2. Germline V gene lookup returns CDR1 SQVTM and CDR2 ANQGSEA. V dropped 5 bases and J dropped 4; count of bases not matched to a gene: 5. The CDR3 contains 15 residues.

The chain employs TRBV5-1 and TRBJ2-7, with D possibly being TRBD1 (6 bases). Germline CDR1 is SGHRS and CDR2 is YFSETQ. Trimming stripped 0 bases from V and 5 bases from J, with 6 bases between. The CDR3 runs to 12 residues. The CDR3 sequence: CASSLGTDEQYF. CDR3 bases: TGCGCCAGCAGCTTGGGGACAGACGAGCAGTACTTC.

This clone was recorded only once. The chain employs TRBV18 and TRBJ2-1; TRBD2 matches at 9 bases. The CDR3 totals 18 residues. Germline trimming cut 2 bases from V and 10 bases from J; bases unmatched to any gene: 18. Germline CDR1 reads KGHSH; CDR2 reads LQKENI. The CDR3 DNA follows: TGTGCCAGCTCACCATTGTCCTACGAATCGGCGGGAGGGCAGGAGCAGTTCTTC. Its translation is CASSPLSYESAGGQEQFF.

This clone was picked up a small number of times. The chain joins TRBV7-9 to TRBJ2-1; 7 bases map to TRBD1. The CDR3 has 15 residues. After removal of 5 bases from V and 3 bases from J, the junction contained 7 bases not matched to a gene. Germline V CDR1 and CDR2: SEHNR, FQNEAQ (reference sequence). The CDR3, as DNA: TGTGCCAGCAGCCCCTCGGGACAGATCTACAATGAGCAGTTCTTC. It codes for CASSPSGQIYNEQFF.

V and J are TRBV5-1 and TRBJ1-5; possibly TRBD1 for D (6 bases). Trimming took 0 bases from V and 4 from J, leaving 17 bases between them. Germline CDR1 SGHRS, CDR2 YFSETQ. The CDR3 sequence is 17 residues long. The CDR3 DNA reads TGCGCCAGCAGCTTGGATCCGCCACAGGGCCAAAATCAGCCCCAGCATTTT. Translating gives CASSLDPPQGQNQPQHF.

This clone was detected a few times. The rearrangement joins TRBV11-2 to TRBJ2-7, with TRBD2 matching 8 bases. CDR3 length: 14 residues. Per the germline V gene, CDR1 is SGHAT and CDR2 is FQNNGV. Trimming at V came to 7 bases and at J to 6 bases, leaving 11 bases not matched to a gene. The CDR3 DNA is TGTGCCAGCACATCCGGGACTAGATCGCTCGAGCAGTACTTC. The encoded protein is CASTSGTRSLEQYF.

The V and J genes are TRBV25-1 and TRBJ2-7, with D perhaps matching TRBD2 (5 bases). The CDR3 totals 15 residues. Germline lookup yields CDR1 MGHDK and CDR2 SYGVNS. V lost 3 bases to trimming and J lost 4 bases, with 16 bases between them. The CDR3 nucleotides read TGTGCCAGCAGTGACCCGGGATTAAGTTCATACGAGCAGTACTTC. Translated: CASSDPGLSSYEQYF.

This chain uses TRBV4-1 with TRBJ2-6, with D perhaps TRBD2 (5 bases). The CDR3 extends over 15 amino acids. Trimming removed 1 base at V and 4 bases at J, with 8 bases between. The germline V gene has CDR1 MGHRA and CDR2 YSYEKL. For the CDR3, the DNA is TGCGCCAGCAGCCAAGCGGGGTCCGGGGCCAACGTCCTGACTTTC. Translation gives CASSQAGSGANVLTF.

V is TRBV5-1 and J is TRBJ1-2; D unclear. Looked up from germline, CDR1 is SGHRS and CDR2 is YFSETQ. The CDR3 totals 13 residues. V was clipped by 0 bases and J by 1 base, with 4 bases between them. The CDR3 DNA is TGCGCCAGCAGCTTGGAGAGTAACTATGGCTACACCTTC. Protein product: CASSLESNYGYTF. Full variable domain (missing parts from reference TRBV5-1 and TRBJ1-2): KAGVTQTPRYLIKTRGQQVTLSCSPISGHRSVSWYQQTPGQGLQFLFEYFSETQRNKGNFPGRFSGRQFSNSRSEMNVSTLELGDSALYLCASSLESNYGYTFGSGTRLTVV.

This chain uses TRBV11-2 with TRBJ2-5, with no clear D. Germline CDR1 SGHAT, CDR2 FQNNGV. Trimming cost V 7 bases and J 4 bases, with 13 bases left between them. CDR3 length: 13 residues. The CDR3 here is CASTEDQTETQYF. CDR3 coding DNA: TGTGCCAGCACCGAGGATCAGACAGAGACCCAGTACTTC.

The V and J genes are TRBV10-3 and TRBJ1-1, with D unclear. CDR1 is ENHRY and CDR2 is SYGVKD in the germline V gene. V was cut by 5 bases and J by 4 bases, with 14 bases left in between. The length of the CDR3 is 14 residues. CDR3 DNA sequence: TGTGCCATCAGTTCCCCGACGGAGGGCACTGAAGCTTTCTTT. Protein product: CAISSPTEGTEAFF.

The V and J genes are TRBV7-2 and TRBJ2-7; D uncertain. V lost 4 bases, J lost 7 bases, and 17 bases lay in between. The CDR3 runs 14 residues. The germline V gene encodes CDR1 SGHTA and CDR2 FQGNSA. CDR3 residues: CASSSGPPSVEQYF. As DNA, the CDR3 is TGTGCCAGCAGCTCCGGTCCCCCCTCGGTTGAGCAGTACTTC.